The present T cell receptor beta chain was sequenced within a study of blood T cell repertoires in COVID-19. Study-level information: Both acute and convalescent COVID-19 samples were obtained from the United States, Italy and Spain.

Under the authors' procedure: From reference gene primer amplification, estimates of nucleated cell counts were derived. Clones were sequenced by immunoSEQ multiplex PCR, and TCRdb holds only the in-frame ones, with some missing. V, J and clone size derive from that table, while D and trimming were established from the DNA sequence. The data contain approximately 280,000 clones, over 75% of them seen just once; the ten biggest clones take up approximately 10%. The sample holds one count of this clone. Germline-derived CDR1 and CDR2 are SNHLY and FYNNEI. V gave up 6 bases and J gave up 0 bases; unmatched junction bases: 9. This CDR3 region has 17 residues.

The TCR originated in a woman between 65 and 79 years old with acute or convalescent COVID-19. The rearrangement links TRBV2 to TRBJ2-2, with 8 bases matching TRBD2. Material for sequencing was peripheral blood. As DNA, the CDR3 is TGTGCCAGCAGGGGACTTCGAGCGGGGGCGAACACCGGGGAGCTGTTTTTT. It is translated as CASRGLRAGANTGELFF. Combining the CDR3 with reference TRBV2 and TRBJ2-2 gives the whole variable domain EPEVTQTPSHQVTQMGQEVILRCVPISNHLYFYWYRQILGQKVEFLVSFYNNEISEKSEIFDDQFSVERPDGSNFTLKIRSTKLEDSAMYFCASRGLRAGANTGELFFGEGSRLTVL.